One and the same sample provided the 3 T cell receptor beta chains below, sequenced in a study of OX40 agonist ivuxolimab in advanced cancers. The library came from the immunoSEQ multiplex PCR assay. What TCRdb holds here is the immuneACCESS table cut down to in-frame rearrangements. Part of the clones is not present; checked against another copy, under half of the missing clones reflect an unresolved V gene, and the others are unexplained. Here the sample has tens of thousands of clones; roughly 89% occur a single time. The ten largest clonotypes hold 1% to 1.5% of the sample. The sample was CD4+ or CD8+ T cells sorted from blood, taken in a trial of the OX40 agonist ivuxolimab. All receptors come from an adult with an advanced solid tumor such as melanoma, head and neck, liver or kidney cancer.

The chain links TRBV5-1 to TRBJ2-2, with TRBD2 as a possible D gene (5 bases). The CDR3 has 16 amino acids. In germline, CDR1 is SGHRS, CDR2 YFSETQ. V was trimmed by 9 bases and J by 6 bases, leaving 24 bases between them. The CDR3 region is CANLAPLASRAGELFF. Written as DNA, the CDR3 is TGCGCCAACCTTGCCCCTCTAGCCTCGAGGGCCGGGGAGCTGTTTTTT.

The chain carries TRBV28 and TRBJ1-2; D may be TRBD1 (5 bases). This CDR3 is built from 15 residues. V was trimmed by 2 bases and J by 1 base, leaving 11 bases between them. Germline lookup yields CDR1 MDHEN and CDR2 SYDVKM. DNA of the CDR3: TGTGCCAGCAGTTTAGGGTCACAGGTTAACTATGGCTACACCTTC. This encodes CASSLGSQVNYGYTF.

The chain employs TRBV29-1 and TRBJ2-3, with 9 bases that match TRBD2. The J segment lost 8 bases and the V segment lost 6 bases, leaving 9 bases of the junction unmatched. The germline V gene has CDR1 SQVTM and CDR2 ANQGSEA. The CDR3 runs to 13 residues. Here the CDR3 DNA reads TGCAGCGTCGGGACTAGCAGAGGCGCTACGCAGTATTTT. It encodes CSVGTSRGATQYF.